Listed below are T cell receptor beta chains from one sample, sequenced in a study of T-cell reconstitution after alpha-beta-depleted transplantation in children. One entry per CDR3 protein results from TCRdb running MiXCR on the PCR reads. Of 500,000 to 750,000 distinct CDR3 sequences detected, over 10% appear once; the ten largest clones hold around 2%. The sample was PBMCs, mostly from graft donor cells, taken 360 days after TCRalphabeta/CD19-depleted stem cell transplant. The receptors were gathered from a male patient under 18 who had a stem cell transplant for acute myeloid leukemia, so the T cells may come from the graft donor. Both conserved end residues are part of each CDR3. Each record gives: V gene, D gene, clone size, J gene, CDR3 protein, CDR3 DNA. The D gene is left open where the match is weak. Clone size is not always given. Where it is, it says once, few, many or a class for expanded clones.

TRBV30	TRBD1	.	TRBJ2-2	CAWSAGQGAAGELFF	TGTGCCTGGAGTGCCGGACAGGGGGCGGCCGGGGAGCTGTTTTTT
TRBV20-1	.	.	TRBJ2-2	CSARGPGTLNTGELFF	TGCAGTGCTAGAGGACCCGGGACACTTAACACCGGGGAGCTGTTTTTT
TRBV29-1	.	many	TRBJ2-4	CSVAVELLAKNIQYF	TGCAGCGTTGCAGTTGAACTCCTAGCCAAAAACATTCAGTACTTC
TRBV2	.	few	TRBJ2-7	CASSDAVPTYEQYF	TGTGCCAGCAGTGATGCCGTCCCTACCTACGAGCAGTACTTC
TRBV12-3/TRBV12-4	.	few	TRBJ2-2	CASSFPRSTVGWGTGELFF	TGTGCCAGCAGTTTCCCCCGATCAACGGTGGGATGGGGCACCGGGGAGCTGTTTTTT
TRBV2	.	few	TRBJ2-7	CASSYIKYYEQYF	TGTGCCAGCAGCTATATAAAATACTACGAGCAGTACTTC
TRBV11-1	.	few	TRBJ2-1	CASSLLSPDYNEQFF	TGTGCCAGCAGCTTACTGTCTCCCGACTACAATGAGCAGTTCTTC
TRBV7-3	.	once	TRBJ2-2	CASSPTPYRGELFF	TGTGCCAGCAGCCCGACCCCCTATAGGGGGGAGCTGTTTTTT
TRBV11-3	.	few	TRBJ2-7	CASSLVAEARSLFLPSYEQYF	TGTGCCAGCAGCTTAGTGGCCGAGGCTAGAAGCTTATTCCTTCCTTCCTACGAGCAGTACTTC
TRBV5-1	.	.	TRBJ1-4	CASSGIGLKDEKLFF	TGCGCCAGCAGCGGAATCGGCCTTAAGGATGAAAAACTGTTTTTT
TRBV7-2	TRBD2	few	TRBJ2-7	CASSLLAEIVHEQYF	TGTGCCAGCAGCTTACTAGCGGAGATAGTGCACGAGCAGTACTTC
TRBV5-1	TRBD1	.	TRBJ1-1	CASSPLAGGRTEAFF	TGCGCCAGCAGCCCTCTCGCAGGGGGTAGGACTGAAGCTTTCTTT
TRBV5-1	TRBD2	.	TRBJ2-1	CASSSGEGQFF	TGCGCCAGCAGCAGTGGGGAGGGGCAGTTCTTC
TRBV29-1	.	few	TRBJ2-2	CSVANRATGELFF	TGCAGCGTTGCTAACAGGGCCACCGGGGAGCTGTTTTTT
TRBV20-1	TRBD2	.	TRBJ2-7	CSARYSGRVYEQYF	TGCAGTGCTAGATATAGCGGGAGGGTCTACGAGCAGTACTTC
TRBV20-1	TRBD2	.	TRBJ2-3	CSAREILLRGEGTQYF	TGCAGTGCTAGAGAAATCCTTCTCCGGGGGGAAGGTACGCAGTATTTT
TRBV9	TRBD1	few	TRBJ2-1	CASSVAGPGTGIVEQFF	TGTGCCAGCAGCGTAGCCGGCCCCGGGACAGGGATCGTAGAGCAGTTCTTC
TRBV20-1	.	many	TRBJ2-5	CSARDLLRADRYQETQYF	TGCAGTGCTAGAGATCTTTTGCGGGCCGATAGATACCAAGAGACCCAGTACTTC
TRBV4-3	.	few	TRBJ2-1	CASSQPRGRIDEQFF	TGCGCCAGCAGCCAACCCAGGGGGAGGATAGATGAGCAGTTCTTC
TRBV27	.	.	TRBJ2-5	CASFDRQETQYF	TGTGCCAGCTTCGACAGGCAAGAGACCCAGTACTTC
TRBV28	.	few	TRBJ1-5	CASSLMVPNQPQHF	TGTGCCAGCAGTTTAATGGTACCCAATCAGCCCCAGCATTTT